This TCR beta chain was documented in a study of T cell responses to AZD1222 COVID-19 vaccine (dated by TCRdb to 2020 to 2023). With regard to the full study: AZD1222 recipients with second doses at about 4 weeks or about 12 weeks were pooled, because spike-specific TCR depth and breadth did not differ between schedules. TCR sequencing covered over 230 trial participants: approximately 200 given two doses of AZD1222 and around 26 given two doses of MenACWY control vaccine. Trial participants were enrolled by age into 18-55, 56-69 and 70-plus year subgroups, with 148, 28 and 57 TCR-sequenced participants respectively. Study-level results and caveats: Conclusions about previously exposed vaccinees were limited because only a handful of AZD1222 recipients were SARS-CoV-2 seropositive at baseline. CD4 TCRs associated with the vaccine covered the entire spike protein, and the dominant responses were in regions 160-218 and 743-854. The 56-69-year group was small, and its depth increase did not reach significance, likely because of low power. Participants were mostly white British, with more females than males. The authors suggested clonal diversity may have been underestimated. Because no day 14 peak-response samples were available, the repertoires could be characterized only after the peak T cell response. Nearly half of unique spike-specific TCRs reportedly recognized epitopes outside regions mutated in the B.1.351 and B.1.1.7 variants. A significant rise in spike-specific TCR breadth and depth was observed after two AZD1222 doses relative to day 0 and relative to MenACWY recipients.

The sample's time point, from its label and the paper: baseline before first vaccination. Vaccinee samples came from UK trials COV001 and COV002, including a single-blind randomized controlled phase 2/3 trial of AZD1222 (ChAdOx1 nCoV-19) in healthy adults. For TCRbeta chain sequencing, PBMC samples were collected from trial participants at day 0 and at day 28 after the second dose. On this clone: Its antigen is not yet known. Per-base quality was not reported, and no clone a single base away is much larger than it.

CDR1 and CDR2 are drawn from the germline V gene: SGDLS, YYNGEE. The CDR3 goes from the cysteine to the phenylalanine over 15 residues. Only the CDR3 part of the read is kept: 45 bases, read in frame from the first base. A distance of 9 bases separates the germline ends of V and J, which lose 0 bases and 2 bases respectively. The CDR3 regions of human TCRbeta chains were analyzed by immunosequencing. The paper's data handling went like this. Repertoire TCRs were matched against a reference library of SARS-CoV-2-specific TCRs generated with the MIRA antigen-specificity platform. Breadth was defined as the fraction of unique TCRs that were SARS-CoV-2-associated. Depth was defined as the fraction of total T cells that were SARS-CoV-2-associated. Using the MIRA data, each spike-specific TCR was mapped to the spike region that the TCR reacts to and placed in a CD4 or CD8 class. Log10-transformed breadth and depth values were compared by one-way ANOVA with Sidak's multiple comparisons tests. TCRdb limited this immuneACCESS table to in-frame rearrangements with V and J called. A share of clones is missing; checked studies link under half to unresolved V genes, and the rest is unexplained. V and J calls and clone size are those listed in that table; D and trimming were worked out from the DNA. The sample profile shows about 120,000 clones; 70% to 90% of them were found once. 6.5% to 9% of the sample is held by the ten biggest clonotypes.

The rearrangement combines TRBV9 with TRBJ1-3, with the D gene too uncertain to name. The sequencing here drew on peripheral blood, taken on day 0 of AZD1222 vaccination. The clonotype comes from an adult in good health. In nucleotides, the sequence is TGTGCCAGCAGCGTAGGGTTAGGAGCTGGAAACACCATATATTTT. Translated, it gives CASSVGLGAGNTIYF.